The clone carrying this TCR beta chain has just one count. What it recognizes is unknown. Primers for the PCR totalled 60 Vbeta and 13 Jbeta. Generated by immunoSEQ multiplex PCR, the TCRdb table keeps only in-frame clones and is missing some. The data hold some 170,000 clones, with around 85% observed a single time. V lost 2 bases and J lost 0, with 14 bases in between. This CDR3 has 18 residues. Germline-derived CDR1 and CDR2 are MGHRA and YSYEKL. These data are taken from a study of cytomegalovirus exposure and HLA in healthy donors. Study results and caveats: For presence/absence analyses, sequencing depth was assumed to be roughly uniform across donors. The study labeled 150 to 200 TCR beta chains cytomegalovirus-associated. In a later analysis, HLA-associated beta chains showed higher expansion and lower generation probabilities than comparable chains. The HLA-A and HLA-B alleles of most subjects were reportedly predicted accurately from TCR beta sequences.

Sample: PBMCs. The chain has TRBV4-1 and TRBJ2-6; tentatively, D is TRBD2 (7 bases). The receptor's source is a man between 40 and 49 years old in good health and CMV-seronegative. CDR3 sequence (DNA): TGCGCCAGCAGCCAACGGGGGGCAGGCGGCTCTGGGGCCAACGTCCTGACTTTC. Protein: CASSQRGAGGSGANVLTF.